This is a list of T cell receptor beta chains from one sample in a study of shared clonotypes between healthy human individuals. Generated by immunoSEQ multiplex PCR, the TCRdb table keeps only in-frame clones and is missing some. The data show 2 million to 3 million clones, around 90% seen once. Sequencing used naive CD4+ T cells sorted from blood. The receptors here all came from a man younger than 35 in good health. CDR3s include the opening cysteine and the closing phenylalanine or tryptophan. The D gene is left open where the match is weak. A clone size is listed for some rows: how often the clone was seen (once, few, many), or a class if it is expanded.

d_gene,j_gene,v_gene,abundance,CDR3nt,CDR3aa
-,TRBJ2-1,TRBV30,once,TGTGCCTGGGTCTGGGGGTCTATGGGAGCAGACAATGAGCAGTTCTTC,CAWVWGSMGADNEQFF
TRBD1,TRBJ2-3,TRBV9,-,TGTGCCAGCAGCGTAGGGACAGGGAAAAGAGATACGCAGTATTTT,CASSVGTGKRDTQYF
TRBD1,TRBJ1-1,TRBV29-1,-,TGCAGCGTTGAAGGAGCAGGGGGCACTGAAGCTTTCTTT,CSVEGAGGTEAFF
-,TRBJ1-5,TRBV29-1,-,TGCAGCGTTGGTGGGGGCAGCAATCAGCCCCAGCATTTT,CSVGGGSNQPQHF
-,TRBJ2-7,TRBV2,-,TGTGCCAGCAGTGAATTCGCGGAGGGAACGAGGGAGCAGTACTTC,CASSEFAEGTREQYF
-,TRBJ2-2,TRBV7-2,-,TGTGCCAGCAGCTTAGTTTCCCGCGGGAACACCGGGGAGCTGTTTTTT,CASSLVSRGNTGELFF
TRBD2,TRBJ2-5,TRBV5-4,once,TGTGCCAGCAGTAGCGGGGGCCAGGGGACCCAGTACTTC,CASSSGGQGTQYF
TRBD2,TRBJ2-3,TRBV11-3,-,TGTGCCAGCAGCTCGGGACTAGCGGGAGGCACAGATACGCAGTATTTT,CASSSGLAGGTDTQYF
-,TRBJ2-5,TRBV27,-,TGTGCCAGCAGTTTATTTCCAGGTGAACAAGAGACCCAGTACTTC,CASSLFPGEQETQYF
-,TRBJ1-6,TRBV19,-,TGTGCCAGTAGGTCATCAGGGGTAGGGGGTAATTCACCCCTCCACTTT,CASRSSGVGGNSPLHF
TRBD1,TRBJ1-5,TRBV27,few,TGTGCCAGCAGTCTCACAGGGGGCAATCAGCCCCAGCATTTT,CASSLTGGNQPQHF
-,TRBJ1-3,TRBV6-1,-,TGTGCCAGCAGTGAAGGCAGAATCTCTGGAAACACCATATATTTT,CASSEGRISGNTIYF
-,TRBJ1-6,TRBV7-2,-,TGTGCCAGCAGCTTAGAAACAGTCAGAAATAATTCACCCCTCCACTTT,CASSLETVRNNSPLHF
-,TRBJ1-3,TRBV27,-,TGTGCCAGCAGTGAGAACTCTGGAAACACCATATATTTT,CASSENSGNTIYF
TRBD1,TRBJ2-1,TRBV11-2,-,TGTGCCAGCAGGCCGGGACAGGTTCTAGGTGAGCAGTTCTTC,CASRPGQVLGEQFF